This T cell receptor beta chain was sequenced in a study of graft-versus-host responses after intestinal transplantation. In the study overall: In this cohort, recipients had multivisceral, liver-intestinal, or isolated intestinal transplants. Recipients across the board were started on anti-thymocyte globulin induction, then kept on tacrolimus and steroids for about three years.

The CDR3 runs to 15 residues. CDR1 MGHRA and CDR2 YSYEKL come from the germline V gene. Only in-frame clones appear in the TCRdb table, and some are missing; sequencing was by immunoSEQ multiplex PCR. Found here are around 13,000 clones, roughly 93% of them singletons; the top ten hold about 4.4%. On this clone itself: The junction departs from the called germline gene at one end, perhaps through a read error.

The rearrangement links TRBV4-1 to TRBJ2-1; D might be TRBD2 (7 bases). Source: PBMCs, taken about 34 months after intestinal transplantation. The receptor's source is a human patient who received an intestinal transplant, so some T cells may come from the graft donor. CDR3 protein: CASRQEGGDYNEQFF. As DNA, the CDR3 is TGCGCCAGCAGACAAGAAGGGGGGGATTACAATGAGCAGTTCTTC.